The 4 T cell receptor beta chains in this list originate from one sample, sequenced in a study of T cell responses to AZD1222 COVID-19 vaccine. Clones were sequenced by immunoSEQ multiplex PCR, and TCRdb holds only the in-frame ones, with some missing. The table lists around 130,000 clones, around 87% of them singletons. This specimen consisted of peripheral blood, obtained on day 0 of AZD1222 vaccination. These receptors originate from an adult in good health.

This sequence joins TRBV5-4 and TRBJ2-7; D possibly uses TRBD1 or TRBD2 (6 bases each). V lost 0 bases and J 4 bases, leaving 17 bases between the germline ends. The germline V gene encodes CDR1 SGHNT and CDR2 YYREEE (reference sequence). The length of the CDR3 is 16 residues. CDR3 protein: CASSLGPGAVGYEQYF. DNA of the CDR3: TGTGCCAGCAGCTTGGGTCCGGGGGCAGTAGGGTACGAGCAGTACTTC.

The genes are TRBV6-2 or TRBV6-3 and TRBJ2-7; D may correspond to TRBD1 or TRBD2 (5 bases each). This CDR3 has 15 amino acids. Germline V gene lookup returns CDR1 MNHEY and CDR2 SVGEGT. The V gene lost 6 bases and the J gene lost 1 base, with 16 bases spanning the gap. CDR3 sequence reads: CASSFTGTSSYEQYF. The DNA of the CDR3 is TGTGCCAGCAGCTTTACCGGGACCTCATCCTACGAGCAGTACTTC.

The rearrangement joins TRBV28 to TRBJ2-2, with TRBD1 matching over 11 bases. The ends lost 7 bases at V and 9 bases at J; junction bases unmatched: 10. The CDR3 length is 15 residues. CDR1 MDHEN and CDR2 SYDVKM come from the germline V gene. DNA for the CDR3: TGTGCCAGCATCGACCGCGGGACAGGGGGGAGGGAGCTGTTTTTT. As protein: CASIDRGTGGRELFF.

This chain joins TRBV18 and TRBJ1-2, with D possibly being TRBD1 (5 bases). The germline V gene encodes CDR1 KGHSH and CDR2 LQKENI. V was shortened by 3 bases and J by 2 bases, with 13 bases between the two germline ends. The CDR3 has 15 amino acids. CDR3: CASSPGRDPNYGYTF. CDR3 nucleotide sequence: TGTGCCAGCTCACCCGGGAGGGACCCCAACTATGGCTACACCTTC.